The TCR beta chain under discussion was sequenced for a study of CD8 T cells in ankylosing spondylitis. Study results and caveats: Several highly homologous variants formed a TCR beta motif that appeared characteristic of ankylosing spondylitis blood.

In its sample, this clonotype was seen a few times. Its target is not known. Via MiXCR, TCRdb re-called the 5' RACE reads, giving one row per CDR3 protein. The sample holds 250,000 to 350,000 distinct CDR3 sequences, less than 25% seen once. Trimming cost V 5 bases and J 5 bases, with 21 bases left between them. The CDR3 is made up of 16 amino acids. Germline V lookup: CDR1 SGHVS, CDR2 FQNEAQ. This sequence was found in a female donor with ankylosing spondylitis or in good health (not recorded which). Sequenced material: blood, either unsorted or a sorted T cell fraction (not recorded which). The chain couples TRBV7-8 to TRBJ2-5, with D maybe TRBD1 (9 bases). The CDR3 region is CASSPGGTGRRETQYF. CDR3 nucleotide sequence: TGTGCCAGCAGCCCGGGGGGGACAGGGAGGAGGGAGACCCAGTACTTC.